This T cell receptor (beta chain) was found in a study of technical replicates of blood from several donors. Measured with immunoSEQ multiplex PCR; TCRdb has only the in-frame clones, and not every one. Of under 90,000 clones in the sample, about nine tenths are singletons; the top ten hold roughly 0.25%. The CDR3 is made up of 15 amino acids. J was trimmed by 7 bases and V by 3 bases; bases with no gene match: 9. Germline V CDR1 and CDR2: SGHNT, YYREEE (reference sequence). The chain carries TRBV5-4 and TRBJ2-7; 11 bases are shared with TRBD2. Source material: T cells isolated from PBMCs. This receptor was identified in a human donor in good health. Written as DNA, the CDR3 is TGTGCCAGCAGCTCCCTGGGGACTAGCGGATGGGAGCAGTACTTC. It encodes CASSSLGTSGWEQYF.